This passage covers 5 T cell receptor beta chains from one sample sequenced in a study of post-analysis software for immune sequencing data. Study results and caveats: The study found TRBV5-6, TRBV5-1 and TRBV20-1 among a few TRBV segments more frequent in patients than controls.

Carried by the TCR beta cDNA libraries were unique molecular identifiers. TCRdb re-analysed the PCR reads in MiXCR, keeping a single row per CDR3 protein. The sample shows about 260,000 distinct CDR3 sequences, 36% of them seen only once. Antigens of these TCRs are unknown. What was sequenced was blood. The receptors were sampled from a girl aged 5-17 years with multiple sclerosis.

DNA of the CDR3: TGTGCCAGCAGTTTCGGGAGGGTCGGGGAGCTGTTTTTT. It codes for CASSFGRVGELFF. The V call is TRBV12-3 or TRBV12-4, the J call TRBJ2-2, with 8 nucleotides matching TRBD2. The CDR3 is 13 residues long. With 3 bases clipped from V and 7 bases from J, the junction kept 1 base outside the gene matches.

In this sample, this clonotype turned up a few times. This chain connects TRBV20-1 to TRBJ2-7; maybe TRBD1 (5 bases). The CDR3 is 15 residues long. CDR1 is DFQATT and CDR2 is SNEGSKA in the germline V gene (reference sequence). The ends were cut back, 6 bases at V and 3 bases at J, with 21 bases in the middle. CDR3 sequence reads: CSARFLETVYYEQYF. In nucleotides, the CDR3 is TGCAGTGCCCGATTTCTCGAGACAGTTTACTACGAGCAGTACTTC.

This clonotype was found once. The rearrangement links TRBV5-1 to TRBJ1-1, with D unclear. Trimming cost V 0 bases and J 2 bases, with 5 bases left between them. Germline-derived CDR1 and CDR2 are SGHRS and YFSETQ. The CDR3 extends over 13 amino acids. CDR3 sequence reads: CASSLAFNTEAFF. The CDR3 DNA reads TGCGCCAGCAGCTTGGCTTTCAACACTGAAGCTTTCTTT.

The gene calls are TRBV9 and TRBJ1-1; no clear D gene. V was clipped by 4 bases and J by 10 bases, with 17 bases between them. This CDR3 is built from 13 residues. CDR1 and CDR2 (germline): SGDLS, YYNGEE. The CDR3 DNA sequence: TGTGCCAGCAGCATAGAAGACCAAGAGAGAGCTTTCTTT. Its protein is CASSIEDQERAFF.

CDR3 sequence: CSARESGRVAKNIQYF. CDR3 bases: TGCAGTGCTAGAGAAAGCGGGAGGGTGGCCAAAAACATTCAGTACTTC. This chain uses TRBV20-1 with TRBJ2-4; 10 positions match TRBD2. This CDR3 has 16 amino acids. Germline CDR1 DFQATT, CDR2 SNEGSKA (reference sequence). V lost 0 bases and J lost 1; bases outside the gene matches: 3.